What follows is one TCR beta chain and its context. TCRdb keeps only in-frame clones here, not all; method: immunoSEQ multiplex PCR. The table records 30,000 to 45,000 clones, about 90% of them present only once. These data are taken from a study of T cell changes during pregnancy in multiple sclerosis. The source of this sequence is a female donor with multiple sclerosis, enrolled in a pregnancy study. The sequencing here drew on CD4+ T cells from peripheral blood mononuclear cells, taken after pregnancy.

The CDR3 protein is CASSWRDRGYEQYF. CDR3 DNA: TGTGCCAGCAGTTGGAGAGACAGGGGCTACGAGCAGTACTTC. The chain uses TRBV7-6 and TRBJ2-7; TRBD1 aligns across 8 bases. V lost 6 bases and J lost 3; bases outside the gene matches: 7. The CDR3 length is 14 residues. From germline, CDR1 is SGHVS and CDR2 FNYEAQ.